Listed here are 15 T cell receptor delta chains from one sample, sequenced in a study of gamma-delta T cells after stem cell transplantation. TCRdb re-processed the RT-PCR reads using CATT. The table includes about 2,500 delta-chain clones, roughly 21% detected once. The sample taken for sequencing was gamma-delta T cells. The receptors were sampled from a human donor. It is not recorded whose cells these are; they may come from a transplant donor.

The sample holds a few counts of this clone. As DNA, the CDR3 is TGTGCTCTTGGGGAACCAGTACTGGGTAATGAAAAACTCATCTTT. Amino acids: CALGEPVLGNEKLIF. The chain joins TRDV1 to TRDJ1, with D perhaps matching TRDD3 (6 bases). CDR1 TSWWSYY and CDR2 QGS come from the germline V gene. The CDR3 has 15 residues. Trimming shortened V by 1 base and J by 8 bases, and 17 bases separated the two germline ends.

The genes are TRDV1 and TRDJ1, with unresolved D. Germline V gives CDR1 TSWWSYY, CDR2 QGS. The V gene lost 0 bases and the J gene lost 0 bases, with 11 bases spanning the gap. CDR3 length: 16 amino acids. CDR3 coding DNA: TGTGCTCTTGGGGAACTTATGCGGCTGGACACCGATAAACTCATCTTT. It is translated as CALGELMRLDTDKLIF.

The rearrangement joins TRDV1 to TRDJ1, with 9 bases identical to TRDD3. From germline, CDR1 is TSWWSYY and CDR2 QGS. Trimming at V came to 5 bases and at J to 5 bases, leaving 27 bases not matched to a gene. The CDR3 contains 21 residues. Here the CDR3 DNA reads TGTGCTCTTGGGACTCGCCTTCCCGCTGCTACGACCCGGGGATACGCGGATAAACTCATCTTT. Encoded protein: CALGTRLPAATTRGYADKLIF.

No V gene was called, and the J gene is TRDJ1; TRDD3 was called by the table and not checked on the DNA. The CDR3 runs to 18 residues. CDR3 nucleotides: TGTGCCTGTGACAATGCCGTAGATGGGGGAGGGTCTGCCGATAAACTCATCTTT. This gives the protein CACDNAVDGGGSADKLIF.

V and J are TRAV38-2/DV8 and TRDJ1, with a possible D match to TRDD3 (6 bases). The germline CDR1 and CDR2 sequences are TSESDYY and QEAYKQQN. Trimming removed 0 bases at V and 0 bases at J, with 33 bases between. This CDR3 spans 23 amino acids. The CDR3, as DNA: TGTGCTTATAGGAGCGCGTCAGCCGGTGGGTTACATGTGATACGCCCTTACACCGATAAACTCATCTTT. This codes for CAYRSASAGGLHVIRPYTDKLIF.

This clone was counted a single time. The chain recombines TRDV1 with TRDJ1; TRDD2 might be the D (6 bases). Because TCRdb records no J gene, it was assigned here through a match of the DNA to germline. V dropped 1 base and J dropped 0 bases, with 18 bases sitting between them. Germline CDR1 is TSWWSYY and CDR2 is QGS. The length of the CDR3 is 18 residues. The CDR3 protein is CALGERGNRPTYTDKLIF. DNA for the CDR3: TGTGCTCTTGGGGAACGAGGGAATCGTCCTACCTACACCGATAAACTCATCTTT.

The V call is TRDV1, the J call TRDJ1; TRDD3 matches at 9 bases. The J gene is not listed in TCRdb, so it was assigned here from a DNA match to germline. Germline-derived CDR1 and CDR2 are TSWWSYY and QGS. V shed 2 bases, J shed 1 base, and the junction held 23 bases outside the gene matches. The CDR3 has 22 amino acids. CDR3 in amino acids: CALGEGGRGIPRISLVTDKLIF. Written as DNA, the CDR3 is TGTGCTCTTGGGGAAGGAGGACGGGGGATACCTCGGATCTCTTTGGTCACCGATAAACTCATCTTT.

This clone was counted only a few times. A far larger clone lies a single base away; this is likely a read error. The genes are TRDV2 and TRDJ3, with TRDD3 matching 8 bases. The V gene's germline CDR1 is GEAIGNYY and CDR2 EKD. The CDR3 consists of 16 residues. After removal of 5 bases from V and 0 bases from J, the junction contained 2 bases not matched to a gene. CDR3 sequence reads: CACGWGSSWDTRQMFF. The DNA for the CDR3 is TGTGCCTGTGGCTGGGGGAGCTCCTGGGACACCCGACAGATGTTTTTC.

This rearrangement joins TRDV2 to TRDJ2; 10 bases agree with TRDD3. This CDR3 region has 15 residues. CDR1 is GEAIGNYY and CDR2 is EKD in the germline V gene. The ends lost 0 bases at V and 5 bases at J; junction bases unmatched: 2. The CDR3 coding sequence is TGTGCCTGTGACACCGTGGGGGATACAACAGCACAACTCTTCTTT. Its protein product is CACDTVGDTTAQLFF.

The rearrangement links TRDV1 to TRDJ1, with D possibly TRDD3 on 5 matching bases. The CDR3 consists of 20 residues. Germline lookup yields CDR1 TSWWSYY and CDR2 QGS. Trimming took 0 bases from V and 0 from J, leaving 23 bases between them. The CDR3: CALGELSPSAGFYYTDKLIF. CDR3 DNA sequence: TGTGCTCTTGGGGAACTAAGTCCCTCGGCTGGGTTTTACTACACCGATAAACTCATCTTT.

For this clone: This same CDR3 is encoded by further DNA sequences in the sample. DNA of the CDR3: TGTGCCTGTGACACGAAGGACGGCCTAAATGTACTGGGGGATAAAGGCTGGGACACCCGACAGATGTTTTTC. Residues: CACDTKDGLNVLGDKGWDTRQMFF. The rearrangement links TRDV2 to TRDJ3; 11 nucleotides agree with TRDD3. The junction had 22 bases not matched to a gene; V was cut back by 1 base and J by 3 bases. The CDR3 is 24 residues long. The germline gives CDR1 GEAIGNYY, CDR2 EKD.

By proportion, this clone is large. In the same sample, other DNA sequences code for this CDR3. The gene calls are TRDV2 and TRDJ1; 9 bases are a match to TRDD3. This CDR3 comprises 18 residues. V shed 4 bases, J shed 2 bases, and the junction held 16 bases outside the gene matches. Per the germline V gene, CDR1 is GEAIGNYY and CDR2 is EKD. The CDR3 sequence: CACDPYWGRDPATDKLIF. Written as DNA, the CDR3 is TGTGCCTGTGATCCGTACTGGGGGAGAGACCCCGCGACCGATAAACTCATCTTT.

This clone has only a few counts. The genes are TRDV3 and TRDJ3; 10 nucleotides align to TRDD3. The CDR3 extends over 16 amino acids. Per germline, CDR1 TVYSNPD and CDR2 GDNSRS (reference sequence). After removal of 2 bases from V and 2 bases from J, the junction contained 3 bases not matched to a gene. The CDR3 bases are TGTGCCTTTTCTCTGGGGGATACCTGGGACACCCGACAGATGTTTTTC. Residues: CAFSLGDTWDTRQMFF. The full variable domain, completed using reference TRDV3 and TRDJ3, is CDKVTQSSPDQTVASGSEVVLLCTYDTVYSNPDLFWYRIRPDYSFQFVFYGDNSRSEGADFTQGRFSVKHILTQKAFHLVISPVRTEDSATYYCAFSLGDTWDTRQMFFGTGIKLFVEP.

Of note for this clone: This same CDR3 is encoded by further DNA sequences in the sample. The J gene is TRDJ1, the V gene TRDV2; D may be TRDD3 (6 bases). The J gene was missing in TCRdb and was found by matching the end of the DNA to germline. The CDR3 is made up of 20 amino acids. Germline V gene sequence: CDR1 GEAIGNYY, CDR2 EKD. The V end was cut by 1 base, the J end by 0 bases, with 26 bases between. The CDR3 loop reads CACDTGGRGSTETHTDKLIF. The CDR3 DNA sequence: TGTGCCTGTGACACGGGGGGCAGGGGATCCACGGAAACCCACACCGATAAACTCATCTTT.

The chain is built from TRDV1 and TRDJ1; 8 nucleotides agree with TRDD3. The CDR3 is 20 amino acids. The junction had 19 bases not matched to a gene; V was cut back by 1 base and J by 3 bases. Germline values: CDR1 TSWWSYY, CDR2 QGS. Here the CDR3 reads CALGEPSLLRSGGRADKLIF. In DNA, the CDR3 is TGTGCTCTTGGGGAACCGTCCCTTTTACGGTCTGGGGGACGGGCCGATAAACTCATCTTT.